This record covers a single T cell receptor (beta chain). What it binds is not known. These data originate in a study of T cells in localized non-small cell lung cancer. Study-wide results and caveats: Adjacent lung tissue had a median roughly 55 of the top 100 clones found in the tumor. Among blood samples, higher T cell density accompanied longer overall survival. Uninvolved adjacent lung had higher T cell clonality than tumor and all other tissues.

TCRdb keeps only in-frame clones here, not all; method: immunoSEQ multiplex PCR. The sample includes 20,000 to 25,000 clones, 80% to 90% of them seen just once. The CDR3 spans 16 residues. Per the germline V gene, CDR1 is LGHNA and CDR2 is YSLEER. J gave up 2 bases and V 4 bases, and 4 bases lay outside the gene matches. The sequence derives from a woman aged 40-75 years with stage I lung adenocarcinoma. The chain is built from TRBV4-3 and TRBJ2-6, with 8 bases fitting TRBD1. The source was peripheral blood, collected before any cancer treatment. CDR3 sequence: CASSPGTGTGANVLTF. DNA for the CDR3: TGCGCCAGCAGCCCCGGGACAGGCACTGGGGCCAACGTCCTGACTTTC.